This T cell receptor beta chain was captured in a study of cytomegalovirus exposure and HLA in healthy donors. PCR was performed using 60 Vbeta and 13 Jbeta primers. Profiling relied on immunoSEQ multiplex PCR, and the TCRdb table lists in-frame clones only, not all of them. The data contain around 150,000 clones, 70% to 85% of them singletons. As to this clone: Its antigen is currently unknown.

Study-wide results and caveats: According to reports, the classifier identified cytomegalovirus status with high specificity and sensitivity. In a later analysis, TCR beta V- and J-gene trimming showed a link to a missense DCLRE1C variant.

The trim removed 4 bases at V and 5 bases at J, leaving 21 bases unmatched. CDR3 size: 19 residues. Germline CDR1 is SEHNR and CDR2 is FQNEAQ (reference sequence). The source is a middle-aged man in good health and CMV-seronegative. The rearrangement uses TRBV7-9 and TRBJ2-7, with 9 bases that match TRBD1. The sample was PBMCs. In DNA form, the CDR3 reads TGTGCCAGCAGCTCAACTTCGGACAGGGGCCCCATATTTTACCACGAGCAGTACTTC. Translated: CASSSTSDRGPIFYHEQYF. Full variable domain (outside the CDR3, taken from reference TRBV7-9 and TRBJ2-7): DTGVSQNPRHKITKRGQNVTFRCDPISEHNRLYWYRQTLGQGPEFLTYFQNEAQLEKSRLLSDRFSAERPKGSFSTLEIQRTEQGDSAMYLCASSSTSDRGPIFYHEQYFGPGTRLTVT.